These T cell receptor beta chains were read from a single sample in a study of cytomegalovirus exposure and HLA in healthy donors. Using immunoSEQ multiplex PCR, the repertoire was profiled, and TCRdb retains in-frame clones only, with some absent. The repertoire holds about 89,000 clones, with about 89% as singletons. The sample comprised PBMCs. Receptor source: a man between 25 and 39 years old in good health and CMV-seropositive. Both conserved end residues are part of each CDR3. D genes are given only for firm matches. Where a row states a size, it is once, few, many or the class of an expanded clone; other rows omit it.

clone_size: once
v_call: TRBV28
j_call: TRBJ2-7
d_call: TRBD2
cdr3_aa: CASNLGRGAYEQYF
cdr3_nt: TGTGCCAGCAACTTAGGACGGGGGGCCTACGAGCAGTACTTC

clone_size: few
v_call: TRBV6-4
j_call: TRBJ1-1
d_call: NA
cdr3_aa: CASSESGEHNEAFF
cdr3_nt: TGTGCCAGCAGTGAGAGCGGCGAACATAATGAAGCTTTCTTT

clone_size: NA
v_call: TRBV9
j_call: TRBJ2-5
d_call: NA
cdr3_aa: CASSVNSGLPRETQYF
cdr3_nt: TGTGCCAGCAGCGTAAATTCCGGCCTCCCTAGGGAGACCCAGTACTTC

clone_size: NA
v_call: TRBV19
j_call: TRBJ2-6
d_call: TRBD1
cdr3_aa: CASSTDRWGSGANVLTF
cdr3_nt: TGTGCCAGTAGTACGGACAGGTGGGGCTCTGGGGCCAACGTCCTGACTTTC

clone_size: NA
v_call: TRBV9
j_call: TRBJ1-3
d_call: NA
cdr3_aa: CASSAGFSSGNTIYF
cdr3_nt: TGTGCCAGCAGCGCAGGTTTCAGCTCTGGAAACACCATATATTTT

clone_size: NA
v_call: TRBV7-9
j_call: TRBJ2-7
d_call: TRBD1
cdr3_aa: CASSPQGSSYEQYF
cdr3_nt: TGTGCCAGCAGCCCACAGGGGTCCTCCTACGAGCAGTACTTC

clone_size: NA
v_call: TRBV25-1
j_call: TRBJ1-5
d_call: NA
cdr3_aa: CASSEPGTYSNQPQHF
cdr3_nt: TGTGCCAGCAGTGAACCAGGAACTTATAGCAATCAGCCCCAGCATTTT

clone_size: once
v_call: TRBV18
j_call: TRBJ2-7
d_call: TRBD2
cdr3_aa: CASSPGLAGGLYEQYF
cdr3_nt: TGTGCCAGCTCACCGGGACTAGCGGGAGGACTTTACGAGCAGTACTTC

clone_size: NA
v_call: TRBV19
j_call: TRBJ1-5
d_call: NA
cdr3_aa: CASSFRVYSNQPQHF
cdr3_nt: TGTGCCAGTAGTTTCAGGGTTTATAGCAATCAGCCCCAGCATTTT

clone_size: NA
v_call: TRBV5-8
j_call: TRBJ1-2
d_call: TRBD1
cdr3_aa: CASRTPRDRVYGYTF
cdr3_nt: TGCGCCAGCAGGACACCCCGGGACAGGGTCTATGGCTACACCTTC

clone_size: NA
v_call: TRBV19
j_call: TRBJ1-1
d_call: TRBD1
cdr3_aa: CASRWGGVRGANTEAFF
cdr3_nt: TGTGCCAGTAGATGGGGTGGGGTCAGGGGGGCGAACACTGAAGCTTTCTTT

clone_size: NA
v_call: TRBV10-3
j_call: TRBJ2-5
d_call: TRBD1
cdr3_aa: CAIRKGTGLVETQYF
cdr3_nt: TGTGCCATCAGGAAGGGGACAGGGTTGGTCGAGACCCAGTACTTC

clone_size: NA
v_call: TRBV19
j_call: TRBJ1-2
d_call: TRBD1
cdr3_aa: CASSIHPGQGVNGYTF
cdr3_nt: TGTGCCAGTAGTATACACCCGGGACAGGGGGTGAATGGCTACACCTTC